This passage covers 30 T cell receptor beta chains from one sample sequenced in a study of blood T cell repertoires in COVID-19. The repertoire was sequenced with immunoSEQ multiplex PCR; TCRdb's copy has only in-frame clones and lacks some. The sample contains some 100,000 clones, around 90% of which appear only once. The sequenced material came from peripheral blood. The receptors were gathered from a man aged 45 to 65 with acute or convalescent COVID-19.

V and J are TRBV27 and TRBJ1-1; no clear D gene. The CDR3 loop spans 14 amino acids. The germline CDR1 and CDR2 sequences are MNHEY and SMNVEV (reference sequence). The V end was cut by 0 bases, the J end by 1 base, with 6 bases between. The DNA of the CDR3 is TGTGCCAGCAGTTTATCAGGCGGGAACACTGAAGCTTTCTTT. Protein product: CASSLSGGNTEAFF.

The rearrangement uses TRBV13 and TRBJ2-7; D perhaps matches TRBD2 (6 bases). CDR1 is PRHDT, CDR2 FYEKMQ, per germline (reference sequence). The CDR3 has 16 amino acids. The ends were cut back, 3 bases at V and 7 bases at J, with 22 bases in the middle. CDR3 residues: CASSFRNRDGGREQYF. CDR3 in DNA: TGTGCCAGCAGCTTCCGAAACCGGGACGGGGGAAGGGAGCAGTACTTC.

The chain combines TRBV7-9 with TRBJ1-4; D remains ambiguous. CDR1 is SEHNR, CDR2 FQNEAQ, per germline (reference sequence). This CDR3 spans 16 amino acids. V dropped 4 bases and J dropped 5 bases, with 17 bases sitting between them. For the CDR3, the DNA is TGTGCCAGCAGCTCATTATCCGGGAAGTCGAATGAAAAACTGTTTTTT. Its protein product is CASSSLSGKSNEKLFF. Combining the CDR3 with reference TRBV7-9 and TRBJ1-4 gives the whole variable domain DTGVSQNPRHKITKRGQNVTFRCDPISEHNRLYWYRQTLGQGPEFLTYFQNEAQLEKSRLLSDRFSAERPKGSFSTLEIQRTEQGDSAMYLCASSSLSGKSNEKLFFGSGTQLSVL.

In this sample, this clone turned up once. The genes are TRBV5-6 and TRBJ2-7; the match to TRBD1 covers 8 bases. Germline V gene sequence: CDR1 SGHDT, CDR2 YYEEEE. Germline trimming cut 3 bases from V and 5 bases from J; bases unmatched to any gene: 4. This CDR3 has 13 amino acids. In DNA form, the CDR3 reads TGTGCCAGCAGCTCCGTGGACAGGGACGAGCAGTACTTC. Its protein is CASSSVDRDEQYF. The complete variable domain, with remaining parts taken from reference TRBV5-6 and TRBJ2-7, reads DAGVTQSPTHLIKTRGQQVTLRCSPKSGHDTVSWYQQALGQGPQFIFQYYEEEERQRGNFPDRFSGHQFPNYSSELNVNALLLGDSALYLCASSSVDRDEQYFGPGTRLTVT.

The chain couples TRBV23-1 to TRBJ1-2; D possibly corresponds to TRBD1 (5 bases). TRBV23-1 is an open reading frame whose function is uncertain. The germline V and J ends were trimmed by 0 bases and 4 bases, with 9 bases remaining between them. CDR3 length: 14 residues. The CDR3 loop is CASSQSDNRYGYTF. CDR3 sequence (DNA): TGCGCCAGCAGTCAATCGGACAACCGCTATGGCTACACCTTC.

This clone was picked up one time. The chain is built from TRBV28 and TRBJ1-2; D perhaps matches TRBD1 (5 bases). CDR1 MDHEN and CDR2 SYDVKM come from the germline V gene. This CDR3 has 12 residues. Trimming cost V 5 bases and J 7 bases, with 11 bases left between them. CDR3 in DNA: TGTGCCAGCAGTGACAGACATCGTGGCTACACCTTC. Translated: CASSDRHRGYTF.

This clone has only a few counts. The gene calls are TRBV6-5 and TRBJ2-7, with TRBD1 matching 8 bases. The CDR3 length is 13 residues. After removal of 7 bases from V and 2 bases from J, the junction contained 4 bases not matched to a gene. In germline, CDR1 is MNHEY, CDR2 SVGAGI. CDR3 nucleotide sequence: TGTGCCAGCACAGAGGGACAGGCCTACGAGCAGTACTTC. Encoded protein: CASTEGQAYEQYF.

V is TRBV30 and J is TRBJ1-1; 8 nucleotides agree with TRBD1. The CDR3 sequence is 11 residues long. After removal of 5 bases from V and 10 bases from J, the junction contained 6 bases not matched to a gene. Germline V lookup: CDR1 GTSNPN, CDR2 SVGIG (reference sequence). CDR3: CAWGTGRRAFF. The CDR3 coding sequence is TGTGCCTGGGGGACAGGTAGGCGAGCTTTCTTT.

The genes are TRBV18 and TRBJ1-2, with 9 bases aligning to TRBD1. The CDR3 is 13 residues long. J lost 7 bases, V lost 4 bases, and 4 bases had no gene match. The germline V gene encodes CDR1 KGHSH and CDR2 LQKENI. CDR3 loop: CASSQQGASGYTF. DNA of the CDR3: TGTGCCAGCTCACAACAGGGGGCGAGTGGCTACACCTTC.

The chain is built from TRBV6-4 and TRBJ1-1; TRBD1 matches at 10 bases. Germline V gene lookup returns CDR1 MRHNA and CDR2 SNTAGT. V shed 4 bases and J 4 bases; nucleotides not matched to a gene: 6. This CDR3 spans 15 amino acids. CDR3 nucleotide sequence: TGTGCCAGCAGTGTGACAGGGGGCGGAAGCACTGAAGCTTTCTTT. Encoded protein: CASSVTGGGSTEAFF.

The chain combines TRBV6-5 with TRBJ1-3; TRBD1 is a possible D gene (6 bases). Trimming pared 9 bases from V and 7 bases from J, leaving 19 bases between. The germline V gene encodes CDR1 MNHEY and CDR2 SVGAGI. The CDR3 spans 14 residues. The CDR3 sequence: CASLGAALVNTIYF. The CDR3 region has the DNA TGTGCCAGTCTGGGGGCAGCTCTAGTCAACACCATATATTTT.

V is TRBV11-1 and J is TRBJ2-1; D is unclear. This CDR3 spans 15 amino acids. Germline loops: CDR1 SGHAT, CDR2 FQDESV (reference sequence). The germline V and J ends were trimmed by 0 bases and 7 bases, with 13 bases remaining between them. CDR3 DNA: TGTGCCAGCAGCTTAGCGACGGAGCTAAAGAATGAGCAGTTCTTC. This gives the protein CASSLATELKNEQFF.

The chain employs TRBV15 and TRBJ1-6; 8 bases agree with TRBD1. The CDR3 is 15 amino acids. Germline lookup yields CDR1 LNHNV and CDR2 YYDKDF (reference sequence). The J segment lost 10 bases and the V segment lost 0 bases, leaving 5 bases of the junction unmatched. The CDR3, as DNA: TGTGCCACCAGCAGAGATCAGGGGGCTGGGTCACCCCTCCACTTT. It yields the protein CATSRDQGAGSPLHF.

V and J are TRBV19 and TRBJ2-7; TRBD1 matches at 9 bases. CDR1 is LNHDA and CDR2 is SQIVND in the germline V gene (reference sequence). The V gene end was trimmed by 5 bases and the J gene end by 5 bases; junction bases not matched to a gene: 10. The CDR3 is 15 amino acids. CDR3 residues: CASSSRTGEGDEQYF. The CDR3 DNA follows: TGTGCCAGTAGTTCCCGGACAGGGGAAGGAGACGAGCAGTACTTC.

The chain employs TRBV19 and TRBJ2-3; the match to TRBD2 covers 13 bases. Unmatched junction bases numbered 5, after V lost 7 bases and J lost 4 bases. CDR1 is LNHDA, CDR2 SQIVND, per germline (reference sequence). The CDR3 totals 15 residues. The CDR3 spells CASTRTSGGADTQYF. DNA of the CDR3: TGTGCCAGTACCCGGACTAGCGGGGGAGCAGATACGCAGTATTTT.

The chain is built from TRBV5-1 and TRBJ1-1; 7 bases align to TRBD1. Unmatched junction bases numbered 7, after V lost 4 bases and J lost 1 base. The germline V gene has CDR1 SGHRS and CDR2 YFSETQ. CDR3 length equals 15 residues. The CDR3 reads CASSITTGKNTEAFF. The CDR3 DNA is TGCGCCAGCAGCATTACGACAGGGAAGAACACTGAAGCTTTCTTT.

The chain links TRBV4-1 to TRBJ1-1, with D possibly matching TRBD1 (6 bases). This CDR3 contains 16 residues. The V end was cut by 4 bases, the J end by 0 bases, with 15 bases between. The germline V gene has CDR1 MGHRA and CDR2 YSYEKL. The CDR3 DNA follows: TGCGCCAGCAGCCCCACAGGGTTCGCGATGAACACTGAAGCTTTCTTT. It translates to CASSPTGFAMNTEAFF.

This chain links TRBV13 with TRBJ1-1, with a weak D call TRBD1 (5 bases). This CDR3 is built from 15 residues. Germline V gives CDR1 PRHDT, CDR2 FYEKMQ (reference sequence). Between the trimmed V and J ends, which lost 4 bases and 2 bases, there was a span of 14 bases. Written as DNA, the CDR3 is TGTGCCAGCAGCTCGGCCGGGGGGACTAACACTGAAGCTTTCTTT. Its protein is CASSSAGGTNTEAFF.

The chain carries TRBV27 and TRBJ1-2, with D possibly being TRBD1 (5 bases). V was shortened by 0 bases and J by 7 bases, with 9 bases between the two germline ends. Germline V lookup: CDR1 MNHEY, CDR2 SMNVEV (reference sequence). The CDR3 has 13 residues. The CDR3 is CASSLSLGGGYTF. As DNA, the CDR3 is TGTGCCAGCAGTTTATCTCTCGGGGGTGGCTACACCTTC.

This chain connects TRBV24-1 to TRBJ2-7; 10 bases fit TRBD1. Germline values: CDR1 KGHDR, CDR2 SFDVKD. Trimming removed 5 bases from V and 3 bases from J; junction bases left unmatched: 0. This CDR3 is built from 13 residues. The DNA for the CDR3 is TGTGCCACCAGTGGGACAGGGGGCTACGAGCAGTACTTC. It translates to CATSGTGGYEQYF.

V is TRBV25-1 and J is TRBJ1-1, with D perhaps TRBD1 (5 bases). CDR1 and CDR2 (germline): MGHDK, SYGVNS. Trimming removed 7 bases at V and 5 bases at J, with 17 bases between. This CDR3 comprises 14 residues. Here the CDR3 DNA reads TGTGCCAGCACCACGGGGGGGAGGACGACTGAAGCTTTCTTT. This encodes CASTTGGRTTEAFF.

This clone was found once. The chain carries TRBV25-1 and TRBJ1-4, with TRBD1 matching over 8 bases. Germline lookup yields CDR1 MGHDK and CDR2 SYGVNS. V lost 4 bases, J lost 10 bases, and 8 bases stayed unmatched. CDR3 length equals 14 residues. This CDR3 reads CASSGQGKWAKLFF. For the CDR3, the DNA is TGTGCCAGCAGTGGACAGGGGAAGTGGGCAAAACTGTTTTTT.

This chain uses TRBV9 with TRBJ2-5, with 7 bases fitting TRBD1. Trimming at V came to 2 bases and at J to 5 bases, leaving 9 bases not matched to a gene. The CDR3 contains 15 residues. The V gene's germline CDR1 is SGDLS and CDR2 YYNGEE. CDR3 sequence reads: CASSVGQPPGETQYF. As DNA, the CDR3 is TGTGCCAGCAGCGTGGGACAGCCTCCTGGGGAGACCCAGTACTTC.

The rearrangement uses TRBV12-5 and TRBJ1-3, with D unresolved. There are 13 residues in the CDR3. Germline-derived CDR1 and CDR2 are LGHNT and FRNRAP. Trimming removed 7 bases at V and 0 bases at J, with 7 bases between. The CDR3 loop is CASVPDSGNTIYF. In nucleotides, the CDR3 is TGTGCTAGTGTTCCAGACTCTGGAAACACCATATATTTT.

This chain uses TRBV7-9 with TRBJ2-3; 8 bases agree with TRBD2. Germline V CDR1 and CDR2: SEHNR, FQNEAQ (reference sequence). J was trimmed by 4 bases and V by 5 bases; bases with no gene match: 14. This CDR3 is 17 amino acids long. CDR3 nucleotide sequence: TGTGCCAGCAGCGAAAGGGGAGCGGGGGAGGTGTCAGATACGCAGTATTTT. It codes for CASSERGAGEVSDTQYF.

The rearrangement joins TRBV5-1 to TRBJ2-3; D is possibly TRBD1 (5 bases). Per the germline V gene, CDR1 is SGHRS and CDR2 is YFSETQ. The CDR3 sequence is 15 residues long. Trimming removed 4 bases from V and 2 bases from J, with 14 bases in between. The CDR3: CASSGAGSYTDTQYF. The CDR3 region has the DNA TGCGCCAGCAGCGGGGCTGGGTCGTACACAGATACGCAGTATTTT.

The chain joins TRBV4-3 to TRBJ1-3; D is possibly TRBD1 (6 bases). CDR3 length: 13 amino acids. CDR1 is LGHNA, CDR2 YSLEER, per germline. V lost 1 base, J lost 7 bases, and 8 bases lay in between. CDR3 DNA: TGCGCCAGCAGCCAAGCAGGGGCCAACACCATATATTTT. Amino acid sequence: CASSQAGANTIYF.

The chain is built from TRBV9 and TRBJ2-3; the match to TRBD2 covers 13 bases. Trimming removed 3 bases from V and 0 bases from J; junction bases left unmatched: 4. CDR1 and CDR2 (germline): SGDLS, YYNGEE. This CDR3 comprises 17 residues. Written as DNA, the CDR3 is TGTGCCAGCAGCGGGACTAGCGGGGGATCAAGCACAGATACGCAGTATTTT. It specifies CASSGTSGGSSTDTQYF.

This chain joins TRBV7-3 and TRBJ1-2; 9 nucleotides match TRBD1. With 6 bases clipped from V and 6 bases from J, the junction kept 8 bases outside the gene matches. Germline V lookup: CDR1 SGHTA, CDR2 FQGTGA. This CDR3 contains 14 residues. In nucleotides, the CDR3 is TGTGCCAGCAGTCCAGGACAGGGGTTAGATGGCTACACCTTC. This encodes CASSPGQGLDGYTF.

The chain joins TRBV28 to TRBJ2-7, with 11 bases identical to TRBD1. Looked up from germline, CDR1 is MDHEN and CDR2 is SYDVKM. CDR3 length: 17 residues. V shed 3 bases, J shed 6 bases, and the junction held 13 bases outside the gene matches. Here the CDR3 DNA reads TGTGCCAGCAGTTTCTTTTCCGGGACAGGGGGGACCGTCGAGCAGTACTTC. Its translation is CASSFFSGTGGTVEQYF.